The rows below give T cell receptor beta chains drawn from one sample of a study of memory CD4+ T cells and cytomegalovirus serostatus. Assay used: immunoSEQ multiplex PCR; TCRdb lists only in-frame clones, some missing. Seen here are around 41,000 clones, about 82% observed once, and the top ten hold about 6.8%. Sequenced input: memory CD4+ T cells from blood. The receptor set was obtained from an adult in good health and CMV-seronegative. CDR3s include the opening cysteine and the closing phenylalanine or tryptophan. A D gene is named only where the DNA matches it firmly. Size is omitted from some rows. Given values are once, few, many or a class for expanded clones.

d_call,j_call,clone_size,v_call,cdr3_aa,cdr3_nt
-,TRBJ2-2,-,TRBV7-3,CASSPRRGNTGELFF,TGTGCCAGCAGTCCGCGAAGGGGGAACACCGGGGAGCTGTTTTTT
TRBD1,TRBJ1-2,-,TRBV6-1,CASSDRDRGPYTF,TGTGCCAGCAGTGACCGGGACAGGGGGCCCTACACCTTC
-,TRBJ2-3,-,TRBV11-3,CASSASRGSTDTQYF,TGTGCCAGCAGCGCTAGCCGTGGGAGCACAGATACGCAGTATTTT
TRBD1,TRBJ1-1,-,TRBV19,CASIQQGITEAFF,TGTGCCAGTATCCAACAGGGGATCACTGAAGCTTTCTTT
-,TRBJ1-1,-,TRBV5-6,CASSLTGGGTEAFF,TGTGCCAGCAGCTTGACAGGCGGGGGCACTGAAGCTTTCTTT
TRBD1,TRBJ2-1,-,TRBV2,CASKLDRGVSNEQFF,TGTGCCAGCAAACTAGACAGGGGAGTGAGCAATGAGCAGTTCTTC
TRBD1,TRBJ1-4,-,TRBV18,CASSRVPGQGAFSKLFF,TGTGCCAGCTCCAGAGTCCCGGGACAGGGGGCTTTCTCAAAACTGTTTTTT
-,TRBJ1-5,-,TRBV5-5,CASSLAGKGQPQHF,TGTGCCAGCAGCTTGGCAGGGAAAGGACAGCCCCAGCATTTT
-,TRBJ2-5,-,TRBV13,CASSLYGTQQETQYF,TGTGCCAGCAGCTTATATGGGACCCAGCAAGAGACCCAGTACTTC
-,TRBJ1-5,few,TRBV5-3,CARSSLAERENQPQHF,TGTGCCAGAAGCTCCTTAGCCGAGAGAGAGAATCAGCCCCAGCATTTT
-,TRBJ2-7,-,TRBV6-1,CASSGNREISYEQYF,TGTGCCAGCAGTGGAAACAGGGAGATCTCCTACGAGCAGTACTTC
-,TRBJ1-3,-,TRBV6-6,CASSYSIGLTGNTIYF,TGTGCCAGCAGTTACTCGATAGGGTTGACTGGAAACACCATATATTTT
-,TRBJ1-1,-,TRBV6-1,CASTEGRGDTEAFF,TGTGCCAGCACGGAAGGGAGGGGCGACACTGAAGCTTTCTTT
-,TRBJ2-6,once,TRBV5-5,CASGPAGANVLTF,TGTGCCAGCGGCCCAGCAGGGGCCAACGTCCTGACTTTC
-,TRBJ2-2,once,TRBV7-2,CASRPKASAGELFF,TGTGCCAGCAGACCTAAAGCCAGTGCCGGGGAGCTGTTTTTT
-,TRBJ2-5,-,TRBV30,CAWSPRAETQYF,TGTGCCTGGAGCCCCCGGGCGGAGACCCAGTACTTC
TRBD2,TRBJ2-2,once,TRBV18,CASSANSGSVTGELFF,TGTGCCAGCTCAGCCAATAGCGGGAGCGTCACCGGGGAGCTGTTTTTT
-,TRBJ1-2,-,TRBV14,CASSQGYRRDGYTF,TGTGCCAGCAGCCAAGGCTACAGGAGGGATGGCTACACCTTC
TRBD1,TRBJ2-6,-,TRBV5-6,CASSLAGTGGFGANVLTF,TGTGCCAGCAGCTTAGCCGGGACAGGGGGTTTTGGGGCCAACGTCCTGACTTTC
-,TRBJ2-1,-,TRBV11-2,CASSLGTANYNEQFF,TGTGCCAGCAGCTTAGGGACAGCGAATTACAATGAGCAGTTCTTC
TRBD2,TRBJ2-1,-,TRBV6-4,CASSASYRASGRDNEQFF,TGTGCCAGCAGTGCTTCTTATCGTGCTAGCGGGAGAGACAATGAGCAGTTCTTC
-,TRBJ2-1,few,TRBV4-3,CASSLEAGPSDEQFF,TGCGCCAGCAGCCTCGAAGCGGGCCCGAGCGATGAGCAGTTCTTC
-,TRBJ2-7,-,TRBV7-2,CASSLTGRTYEQYF,TGTGCCAGCAGCTTAACAGGACGGACCTACGAGCAGTACTTC
TRBD1,TRBJ1-4,once,TRBV5-6,CASSPRQGAGYSNEKLFF,TGTGCCAGCAGCCCGCGACAGGGGGCGGGTTATAGTAATGAAAAACTGTTTTTT
-,TRBJ2-1,few,TRBV11-1,CASSFSGNHYNEQFF,TGTGCCAGCAGCTTTAGTGGGAACCACTACAATGAGCAGTTCTTC
-,TRBJ1-2,-,TRBV15,CATSSLGVPEGYTF,TGTGCCACCAGCTCCCTCGGTGTCCCGGAGGGCTACACCTTC
-,TRBJ1-1,few,TRBV9,CASSVGTGMNTEAFF,TGTGCCAGCAGCGTAGGAACCGGCATGAACACTGAAGCTTTCTTT
TRBD1,TRBJ1-1,-,TRBV6-1,CASSGRGYGGTEAFF,TGTGCCAGCAGTGGCAGGGGGTATGGTGGGACTGAAGCTTTCTTT
-,TRBJ2-2,-,TRBV30,CAWSVRRDLGGELFF,TGTGCCTGGAGTGTTAGACGGGATCTTGGCGGGGAGCTGTTTTTT
-,TRBJ1-1,few,TRBV6-4,CASTASPGNTEAFF,TGTGCCAGCACGGCAAGCCCCGGGAACACTGAAGCTTTCTTT
-,TRBJ2-1,-,TRBV4-1,CASSQVMGEQFF,TGCGCCAGCAGCCAAGTTATGGGTGAGCAGTTCTTC
-,TRBJ1-2,-,TRBV28,CASSLLGRNYGYTF,TGTGCCAGCAGTTTACTGGGGCGAAACTATGGCTACACCTTC
TRBD1,TRBJ1-1,-,TRBV29-1,CSVTNDQTGYLTTNTEAFF,TGCAGCGTCACTAATGATCAGACAGGGTACCTTACGACGAACACTGAAGCTTTCTTT
TRBD1,TRBJ2-5,-,TRBV5-6,CASEILPGTGGQETQYF,TGTGCCAGCGAAATCCTACCCGGGACAGGAGGGCAAGAGACCCAGTACTTC
TRBD1,TRBJ2-1,-,TRBV28,CASETRDRGHNEQFF,TGTGCCAGCGAAACCCGGGACAGGGGGCACAATGAGCAGTTCTTC
-,TRBJ2-7,few,TRBV10-1,CASSESYEQYF,TGCGCCAGCAGTGAGTCTTACGAGCAGTACTTC
-,TRBJ1-4,-,TRBV21-1,CASSTECRTLLEKLFF,TGTGCCAGCAGCACTGAATGTCGGACACTCCTTGAAAAACTGTTTTTT
-,TRBJ2-2,-,TRBV7-2,CASSTMNTGELFF,TGTGCCAGCAGCACCATGAACACCGGGGAGCTGTTTTTT
-,TRBJ2-7,-,TRBV2,CASSVLLTYEQYF,TGTGCCAGCAGTGTATTACTAACCTACGAGCAGTACTTC
TRBD2,TRBJ2-3,-,TRBV25-1,CASSSAGGTDTQYF,TGTGCCAGCAGTTCAGCGGGGGGCACAGATACGCAGTATTTT
TRBD1,TRBJ2-2,-,TRBV30,CAWGGQGSTGELFF,TGTGCCTGGGGGGGACAGGGTAGCACCGGGGAGCTGTTTTTT
TRBD2,TRBJ2-3,-,TRBV5-1,CASSWSPAAASGKDTQYF,TGCGCCAGCAGCTGGTCACCCGCGGCGGCTAGCGGGAAGGATACGCAGTATTTT
-,TRBJ2-2,once,TRBV5-4,CASSQPSGELFF,TGTGCCAGCAGCCAACCTTCCGGGGAGCTGTTTTTT
-,TRBJ2-1,-,TRBV5-1,CASSLLGGTPDEQFF,TGCGCCAGCAGCTTGTTGGGCGGTACCCCGGATGAGCAGTTCTTC
-,TRBJ2-3,-,TRBV7-2,CASSLSGSSLTQYF,TGTGCCAGCAGCTTATCCGGTTCCAGTCTTACGCAGTATTTT